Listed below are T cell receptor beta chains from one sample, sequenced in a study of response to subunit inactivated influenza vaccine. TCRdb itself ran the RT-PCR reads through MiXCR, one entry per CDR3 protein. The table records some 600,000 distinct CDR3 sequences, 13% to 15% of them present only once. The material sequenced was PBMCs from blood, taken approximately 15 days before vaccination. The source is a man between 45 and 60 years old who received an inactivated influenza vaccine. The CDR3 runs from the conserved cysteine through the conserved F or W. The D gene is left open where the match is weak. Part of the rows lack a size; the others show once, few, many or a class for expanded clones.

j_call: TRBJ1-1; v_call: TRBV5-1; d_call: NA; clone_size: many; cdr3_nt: TGCGCCAGCAGCTTGGGTTCTTCTGGGGCGGCCACTGAAGCTTTCTTT; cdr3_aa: CASSLGSSGAATEAFF
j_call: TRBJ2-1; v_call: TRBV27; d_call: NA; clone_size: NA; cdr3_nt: TGTGCCAGCAGTTTGGCCGTTTTTCAGCGGCAGTTCTTC; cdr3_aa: CASSLAVFQRQFF
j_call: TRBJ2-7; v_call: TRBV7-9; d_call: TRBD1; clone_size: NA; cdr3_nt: TGTGCCAGCAGCTTAGACGGGACAGGGACAATCGAGCAGTACTTC; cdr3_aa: CASSLDGTGTIEQYF
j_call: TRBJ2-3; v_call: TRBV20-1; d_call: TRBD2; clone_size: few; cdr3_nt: TGCAGTGCTAGTAGGCGGGGGGGCCTTGATACGCAGTATTTT; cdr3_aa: CSASRRGGLDTQYF
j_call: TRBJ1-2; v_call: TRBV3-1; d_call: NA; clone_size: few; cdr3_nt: TGTGCCAGCAGCCAAGAGACAGGCGGCGGCTACACCTTC; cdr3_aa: CASSQETGGGYTF
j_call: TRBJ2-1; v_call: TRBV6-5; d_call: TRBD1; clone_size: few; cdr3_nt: TGTGCCAGCATTAGTGGTGACAGGGGTGCAGTGCATGAGCAGTTCTTC; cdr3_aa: CASISGDRGAVHEQFF
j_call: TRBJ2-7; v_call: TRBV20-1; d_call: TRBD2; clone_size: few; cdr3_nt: TGCAGTGCCTTCGGACTAGCGGGAGAGCAGTACTTC; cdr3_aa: CSAFGLAGEQYF
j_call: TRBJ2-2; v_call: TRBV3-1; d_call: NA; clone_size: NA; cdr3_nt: TGTGCCAGCAGCCACATGAACGCCGGGGAGCTGTTTTTT; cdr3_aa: CASSHMNAGELFF
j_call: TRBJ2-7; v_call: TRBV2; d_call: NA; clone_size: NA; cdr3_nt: TGTGCCAGCAGACTCCCTCCGGGACGGAACTCCTACGAGCAGTACTTC; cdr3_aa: CASRLPPGRNSYEQYF
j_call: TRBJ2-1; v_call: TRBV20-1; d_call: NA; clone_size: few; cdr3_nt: TGCAGTGCTAGAGGATTGGGGGGCCCTTACAATGAGCAGTTCTTC; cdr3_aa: CSARGLGGPYNEQFF
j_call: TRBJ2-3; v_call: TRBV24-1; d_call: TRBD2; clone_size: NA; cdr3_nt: TGTGCCACCAGTGACCCGGAGCGGGGAGCAACAGATACGCAGTATTTT; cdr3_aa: CATSDPERGATDTQYF
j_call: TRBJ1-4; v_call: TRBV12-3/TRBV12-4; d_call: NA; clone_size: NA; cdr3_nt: TGTGCCAGCAGTGGGGGGGGCTCTAATGAAAAACTGTTTTTT; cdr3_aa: CASSGGGSNEKLFF
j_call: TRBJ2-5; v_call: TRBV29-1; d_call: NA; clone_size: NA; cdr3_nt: TGCAGCGCCCTCTGGTTATCGGAGACCCAGTACTTC; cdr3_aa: CSALWLSETQYF
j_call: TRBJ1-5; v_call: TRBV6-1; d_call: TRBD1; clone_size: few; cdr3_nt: TGTGCCAGCAGTGTCAGGGGGCTTGGGGGTAGCAATCAGCCCCAGCATTTT; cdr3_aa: CASSVRGLGGSNQPQHF
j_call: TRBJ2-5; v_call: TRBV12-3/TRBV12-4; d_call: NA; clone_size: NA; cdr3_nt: TGTGCCAGCAGTTTAGAAAGGCGGTGGGGCAGAGAGACCCAGTACTTC; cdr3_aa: CASSLERRWGRETQYF
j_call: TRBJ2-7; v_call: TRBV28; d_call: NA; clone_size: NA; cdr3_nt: TGTGCCAGCAGGGCAACCGGACTTCACTACGAGCAGTACTTC; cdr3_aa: CASRATGLHYEQYF
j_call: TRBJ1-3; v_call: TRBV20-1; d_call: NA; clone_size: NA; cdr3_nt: TGCAGTGCTTACGATAGAAACACCATATATTTT; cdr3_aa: CSAYDRNTIYF
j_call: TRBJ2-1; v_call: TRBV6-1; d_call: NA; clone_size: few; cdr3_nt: TGTGCCAGCAGCCTTAGCCAAAGCTCCTACAATGAGCAGTTCTTC; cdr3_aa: CASSLSQSSYNEQFF
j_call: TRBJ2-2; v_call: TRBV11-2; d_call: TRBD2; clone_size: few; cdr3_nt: TGTGCCAGCAGCTCTAAACTCACTACTAGCGGGGGGGCCAGGACCGGGGAGCTGTTTTTT; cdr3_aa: CASSSKLTTSGGARTGELFF
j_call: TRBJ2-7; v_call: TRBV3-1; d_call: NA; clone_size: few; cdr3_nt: TGTGCCAGCAGCCACCAGACTCAGGGGTCCAGGGAGCAGTACTTC; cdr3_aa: CASSHQTQGSREQYF
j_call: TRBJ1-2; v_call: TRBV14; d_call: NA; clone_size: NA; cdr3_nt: TGTGCCAGCAGCCTACCCGGTGGACAGCGGACCTTC; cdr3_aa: CASSLPGGQRTF
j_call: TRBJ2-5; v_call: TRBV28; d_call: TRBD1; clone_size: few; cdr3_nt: TGTGCCAGCAGTCCCACAGGGGTCCAAGAGACCCAGTACTTC; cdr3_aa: CASSPTGVQETQYF
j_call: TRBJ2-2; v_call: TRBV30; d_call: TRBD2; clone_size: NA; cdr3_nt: TGTGCCTGGAGTGTACGCTACGTGATGACTAGCGGGATTACCGGGGAGCTGTTTTTT; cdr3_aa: CAWSVRYVMTSGITGELFF
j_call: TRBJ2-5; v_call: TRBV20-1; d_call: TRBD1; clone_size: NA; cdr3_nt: TGCAGTGCTACGCACAGGGGGCGGTTGGAGACCCAGTACTTC; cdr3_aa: CSATHRGRLETQYF
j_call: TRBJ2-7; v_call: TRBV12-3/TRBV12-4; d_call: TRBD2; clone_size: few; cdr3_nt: TGTGCCAGCAGTCAGTCTAGCGGATACGAGCAGTACTTC; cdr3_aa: CASSQSSGYEQYF
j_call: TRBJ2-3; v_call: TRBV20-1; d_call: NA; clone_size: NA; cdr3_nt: TGCAGTGCTAGTCCCCTGGGGAGCGAGAGCACAGATACGCAGTATTTT; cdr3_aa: CSASPLGSESTDTQYF
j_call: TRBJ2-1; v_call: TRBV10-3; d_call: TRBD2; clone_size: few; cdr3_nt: TGTGCCATCAGTGCCGGGACTAGCGGCAATGAGCAGTTCTTC; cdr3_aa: CAISAGTSGNEQFF
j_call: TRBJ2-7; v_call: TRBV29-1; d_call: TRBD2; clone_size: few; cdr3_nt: TGCAGCGTAGCATCGGGGGGCTCCTACGAGCAGTACTTC; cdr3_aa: CSVASGGSYEQYF
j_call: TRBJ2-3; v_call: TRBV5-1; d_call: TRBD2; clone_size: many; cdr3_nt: TGCGCCAGCTCGCGGGGGGGCTGGGCAGATACGCAGTATTTT; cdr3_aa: CASSRGGWADTQYF
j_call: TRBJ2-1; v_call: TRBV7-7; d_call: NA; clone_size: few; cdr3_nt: TGTGCTAGCAGCTCTCGCGCTGACAATGAGCAGTTCTTC; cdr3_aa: CASSSRADNEQFF
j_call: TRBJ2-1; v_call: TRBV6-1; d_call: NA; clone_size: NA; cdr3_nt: TGTGCCAGCAGCCTTTCAACTCGCTACAATGAGCAGTTCTTC; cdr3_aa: CASSLSTRYNEQFF
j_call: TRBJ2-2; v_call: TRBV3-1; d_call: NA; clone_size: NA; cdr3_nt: TGTGCCAGCAGCCGGGGTACCTCGGGGCCTGATTCCGGGGAGCTGTTTTTT; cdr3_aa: CASSRGTSGPDSGELFF
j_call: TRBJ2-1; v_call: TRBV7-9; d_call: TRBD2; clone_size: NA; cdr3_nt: TGTGCCAGCAGTGTTAGCGGGAAGGGCAGGGATGAGCAGTTCTTC; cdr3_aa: CASSVSGKGRDEQFF
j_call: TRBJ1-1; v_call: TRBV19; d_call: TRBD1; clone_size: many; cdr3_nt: TGTGCCAGTAGTATGGACAGGACTAACACTGAAGCTTTCTTT; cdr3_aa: CASSMDRTNTEAFF
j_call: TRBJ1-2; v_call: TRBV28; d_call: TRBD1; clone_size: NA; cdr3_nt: TGTGCCAGCAGTGCTACAGGGGTAGGCTCTAACTATGGCTACACCTTC; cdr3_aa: CASSATGVGSNYGYTF
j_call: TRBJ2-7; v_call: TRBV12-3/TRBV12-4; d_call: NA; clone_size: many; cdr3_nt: TGTGCCAGCAGTTTAGCTATTACGAGCTCAACCGAGCAGTACTTC; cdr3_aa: CASSLAITSSTEQYF
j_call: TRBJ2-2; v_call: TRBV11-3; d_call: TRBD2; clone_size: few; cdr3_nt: TGTGCCAGCAGCCCGGGGGGGCAGATACCGAACACCGGGGAGCTGTTTTTT; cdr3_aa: CASSPGGQIPNTGELFF
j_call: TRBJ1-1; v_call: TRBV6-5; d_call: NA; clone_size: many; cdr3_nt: TGTGCCAGCAGTTACAGGAACACTGAAGCTTTCTTT; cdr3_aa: CASSYRNTEAFF
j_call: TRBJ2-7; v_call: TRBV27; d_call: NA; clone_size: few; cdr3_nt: TGTGCCAGCAGTCCAATACCGGACCGATACGAGCAGTACTTC; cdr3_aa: CASSPIPDRYEQYF
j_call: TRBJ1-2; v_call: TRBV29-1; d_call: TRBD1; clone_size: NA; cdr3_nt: TGCAGCGTTGGCCCGACAGGGGGCCACTATGGCTACACCTTC; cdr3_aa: CSVGPTGGHYGYTF
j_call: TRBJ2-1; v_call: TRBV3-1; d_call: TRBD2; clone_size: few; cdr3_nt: TGTGCCAGCAGCGCCGGGAAGAGTCTTAGCGGGAGGAACGTCCATGAGCAGTTCTTC; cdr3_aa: CASSAGKSLSGRNVHEQFF
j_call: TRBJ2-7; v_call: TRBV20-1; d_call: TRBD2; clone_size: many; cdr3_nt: TGCAGTGCTAGAGATTGGGGGGGCTCCTACGAGCAGTACTTC; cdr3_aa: CSARDWGGSYEQYF
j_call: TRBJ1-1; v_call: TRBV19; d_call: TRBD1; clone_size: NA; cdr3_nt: TGTGCCAGTACTCCCGGGACAGGGGGCGCTTTATGGAACACTGAAGCTTTCTTT; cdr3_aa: CASTPGTGGALWNTEAFF
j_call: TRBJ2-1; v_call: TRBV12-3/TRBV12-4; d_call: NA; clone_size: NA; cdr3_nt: TGTGCCAGCAGTTTCTCGGTCCACAATGAGCAGTTCTTC; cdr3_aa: CASSFSVHNEQFF
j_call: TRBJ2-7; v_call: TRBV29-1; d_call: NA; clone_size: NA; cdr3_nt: TGCAGCGTTACGGGAGTATTCAGCCACGAGCAGTACTTC; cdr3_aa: CSVTGVFSHEQYF